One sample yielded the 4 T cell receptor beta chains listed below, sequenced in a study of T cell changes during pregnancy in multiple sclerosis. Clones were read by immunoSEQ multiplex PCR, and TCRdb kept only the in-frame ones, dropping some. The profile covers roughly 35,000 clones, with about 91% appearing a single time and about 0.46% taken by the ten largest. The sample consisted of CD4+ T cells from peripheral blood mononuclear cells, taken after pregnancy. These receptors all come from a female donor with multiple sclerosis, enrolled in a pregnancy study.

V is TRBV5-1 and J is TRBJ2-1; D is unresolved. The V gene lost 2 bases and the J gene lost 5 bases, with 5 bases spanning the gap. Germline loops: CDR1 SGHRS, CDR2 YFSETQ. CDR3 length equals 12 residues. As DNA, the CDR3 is TGCGCCAGCAGCTTCAGAAACAATGAGCAGTTCTTC. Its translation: CASSFRNNEQFF. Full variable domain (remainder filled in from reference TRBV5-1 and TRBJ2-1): KAGVTQTPRYLIKTRGQQVTLSCSPISGHRSVSWYQQTPGQGLQFLFEYFSETQRNKGNFPGRFSGRQFSNSRSEMNVSTLELGDSALYLCASSFRNNEQFFGPGTRLTVL.

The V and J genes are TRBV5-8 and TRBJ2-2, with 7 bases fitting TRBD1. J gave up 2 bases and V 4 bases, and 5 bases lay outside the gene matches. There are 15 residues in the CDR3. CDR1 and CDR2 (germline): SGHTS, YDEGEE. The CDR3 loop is CASSTRQGNTGELFF. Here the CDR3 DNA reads TGTGCCAGCAGCACTCGACAGGGTAACACCGGGGAGCTGTTTTTT.

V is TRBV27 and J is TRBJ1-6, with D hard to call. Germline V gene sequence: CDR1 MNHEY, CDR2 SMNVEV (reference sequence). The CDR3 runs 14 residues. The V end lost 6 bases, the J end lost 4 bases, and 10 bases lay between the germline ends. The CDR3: CASSSGMYNSPLHF. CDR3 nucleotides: TGTGCCAGCAGCTCCGGGATGTATAATTCACCCCTCCACTTT.

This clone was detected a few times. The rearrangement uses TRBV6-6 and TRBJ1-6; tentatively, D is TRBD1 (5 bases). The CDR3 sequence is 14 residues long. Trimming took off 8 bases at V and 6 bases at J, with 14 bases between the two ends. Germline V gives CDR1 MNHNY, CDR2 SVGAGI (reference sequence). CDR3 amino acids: CASGRGERNSPLHF. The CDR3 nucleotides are TGTGCCAGCGGAAGGGGCGAGCGTAATTCACCCCTCCACTTT.